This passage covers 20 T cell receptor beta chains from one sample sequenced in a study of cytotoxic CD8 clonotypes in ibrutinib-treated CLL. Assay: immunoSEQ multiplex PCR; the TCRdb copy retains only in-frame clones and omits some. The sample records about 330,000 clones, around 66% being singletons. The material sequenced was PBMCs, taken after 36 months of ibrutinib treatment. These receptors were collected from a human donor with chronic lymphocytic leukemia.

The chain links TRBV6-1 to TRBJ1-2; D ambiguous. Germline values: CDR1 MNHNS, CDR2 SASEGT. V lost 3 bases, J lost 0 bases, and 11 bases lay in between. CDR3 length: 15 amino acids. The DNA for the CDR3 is TGTGCCAGCAGTGAGGTTGCGCATACTAACTATGGCTACACCTTC. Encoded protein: CASSEVAHTNYGYTF.

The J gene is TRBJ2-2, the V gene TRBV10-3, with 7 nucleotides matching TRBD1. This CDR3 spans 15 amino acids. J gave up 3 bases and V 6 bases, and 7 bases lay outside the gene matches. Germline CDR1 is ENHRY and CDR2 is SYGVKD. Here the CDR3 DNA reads TGTGCCATCAGCGTACAGGGGATGGACACCGGGGAGCTGTTTTTT. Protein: CAISVQGMDTGELFF.

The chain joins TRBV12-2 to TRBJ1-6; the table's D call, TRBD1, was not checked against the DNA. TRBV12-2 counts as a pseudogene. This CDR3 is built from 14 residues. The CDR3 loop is CASRLAGRQLPLHF. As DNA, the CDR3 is TGTGCAAGTCGCTTAGCGGGCCGACAACTTCCCCTCCACTTT.

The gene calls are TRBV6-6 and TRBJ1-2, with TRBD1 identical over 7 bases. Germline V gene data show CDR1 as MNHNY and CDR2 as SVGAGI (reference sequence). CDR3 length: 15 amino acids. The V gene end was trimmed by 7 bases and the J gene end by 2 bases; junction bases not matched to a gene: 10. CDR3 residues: CASTPGQPLNYGYTF. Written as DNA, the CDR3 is TGTGCCAGCACCCCGGGACAGCCCCTCAACTATGGCTACACCTTC.

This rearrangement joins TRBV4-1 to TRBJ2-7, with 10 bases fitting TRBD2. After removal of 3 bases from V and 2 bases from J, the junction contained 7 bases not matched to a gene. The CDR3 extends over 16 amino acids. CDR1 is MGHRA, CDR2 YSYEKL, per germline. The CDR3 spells CASSHRAGGPPYEQYF. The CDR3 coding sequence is TGCGCCAGCAGCCATAGAGCGGGAGGGCCCCCCTACGAGCAGTACTTC.

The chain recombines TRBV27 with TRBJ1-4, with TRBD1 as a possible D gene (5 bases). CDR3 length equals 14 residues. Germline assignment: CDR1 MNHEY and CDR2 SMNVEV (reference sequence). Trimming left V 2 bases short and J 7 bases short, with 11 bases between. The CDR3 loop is CASSLRGEGEKLFF. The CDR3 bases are TGTGCCAGCAGTTTACGGGGGGAAGGTGAAAAACTGTTTTTT.

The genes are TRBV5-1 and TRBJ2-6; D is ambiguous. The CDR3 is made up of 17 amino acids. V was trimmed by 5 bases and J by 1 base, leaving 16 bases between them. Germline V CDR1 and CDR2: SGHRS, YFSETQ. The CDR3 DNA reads TGCGCCAGCAGTCACACAGCCTTCTCGTCTGGGGCCAACGTCCTGACTTTC. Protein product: CASSHTAFSSGANVLTF. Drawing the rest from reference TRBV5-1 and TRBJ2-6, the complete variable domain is KAGVTQTPRYLIKTRGQQVTLSCSPISGHRSVSWYQQTPGQGLQFLFEYFSETQRNKGNFPGRFSGRQFSNSRSEMNVSTLELGDSALYLCASSHTAFSSGANVLTFGAGSRLTVL.

This CDR3 reads CASSLWVGPLREQFF. The CDR3 nucleotides read TGTGCCAGCAGTTTATGGGTCGGTCCCCTGCGCGAGCAGTTCTTC. The V gene is TRBV28, the J gene TRBJ2-1; D call uncertain. The germline V and J ends were trimmed by 0 bases and 10 bases, with 16 bases remaining between them. Germline CDR1 and CDR2: MDHEN and SYDVKM. The CDR3 has 15 amino acids.

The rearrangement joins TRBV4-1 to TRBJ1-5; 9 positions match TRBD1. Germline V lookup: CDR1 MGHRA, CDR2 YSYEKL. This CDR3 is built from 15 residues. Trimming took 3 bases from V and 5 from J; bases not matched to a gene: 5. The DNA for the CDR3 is TGCGCCAGCAGCCATACCGACAGGGGGGATCAGCCCCAGCATTTT. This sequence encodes CASSHTDRGDQPQHF.

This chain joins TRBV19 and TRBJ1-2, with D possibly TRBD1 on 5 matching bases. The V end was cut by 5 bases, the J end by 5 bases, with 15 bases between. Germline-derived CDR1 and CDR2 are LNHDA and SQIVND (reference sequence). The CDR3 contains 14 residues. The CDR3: CASSHSWGPYGYTF. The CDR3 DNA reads TGTGCCAGTAGTCACTCATGGGGCCCTTATGGCTACACCTTC.

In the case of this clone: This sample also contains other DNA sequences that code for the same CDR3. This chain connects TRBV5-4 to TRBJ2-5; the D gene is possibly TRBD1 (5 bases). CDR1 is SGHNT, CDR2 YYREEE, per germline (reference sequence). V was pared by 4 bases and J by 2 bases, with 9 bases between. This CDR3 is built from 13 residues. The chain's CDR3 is CASSLGQQETQYF. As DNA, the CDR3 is TGTGCCAGCAGCCTAGGACAACAAGAGACCCAGTACTTC.

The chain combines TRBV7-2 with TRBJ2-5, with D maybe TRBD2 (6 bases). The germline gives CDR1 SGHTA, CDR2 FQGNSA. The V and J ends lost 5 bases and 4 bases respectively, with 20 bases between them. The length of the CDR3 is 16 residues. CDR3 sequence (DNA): TGTGCCAGCAGCCTAGGCGGCGGGGCGACGGGAGAGACCCAGTACTTC. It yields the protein CASSLGGGATGETQYF. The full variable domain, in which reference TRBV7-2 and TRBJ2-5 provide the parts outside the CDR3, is GAGVSQSPSNKVTEKGKDVELRCDPISGHTALYWYRQSLGQGLEFLIYFQGNSAPDKSGLPSDRFSAERTGGSVSTLTIQRTQQEDSAVYLCASSLGGGATGETQYFGPGTRLLVL.

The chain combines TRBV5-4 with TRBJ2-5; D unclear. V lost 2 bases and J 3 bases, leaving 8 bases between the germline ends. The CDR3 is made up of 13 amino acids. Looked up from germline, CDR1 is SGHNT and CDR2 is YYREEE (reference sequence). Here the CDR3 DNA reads TGTGCCAGCAGCTTAATGTCCGAAGAGACCCAGTACTTC. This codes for CASSLMSEETQYF.

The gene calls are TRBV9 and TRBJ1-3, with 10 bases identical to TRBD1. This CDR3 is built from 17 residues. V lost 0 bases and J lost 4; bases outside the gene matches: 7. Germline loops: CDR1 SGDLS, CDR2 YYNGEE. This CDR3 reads CASSVVPGTGVGNTIYF. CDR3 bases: TGTGCCAGCAGCGTAGTACCCGGGACAGGGGTCGGAAACACCATATATTTT.

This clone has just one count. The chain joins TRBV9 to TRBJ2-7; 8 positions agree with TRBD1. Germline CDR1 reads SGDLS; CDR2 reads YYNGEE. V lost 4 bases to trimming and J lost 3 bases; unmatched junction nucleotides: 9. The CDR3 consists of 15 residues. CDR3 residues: CASSTQVGTGYEQYF. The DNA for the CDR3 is TGTGCCAGCAGCACCCAAGTAGGGACAGGCTACGAGCAGTACTTC.

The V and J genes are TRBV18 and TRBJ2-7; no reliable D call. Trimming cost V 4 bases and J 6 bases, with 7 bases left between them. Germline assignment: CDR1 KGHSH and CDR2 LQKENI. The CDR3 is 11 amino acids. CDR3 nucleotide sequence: TGTGCCAGCTCACGAGGTTCCGAGCAGTACTTC. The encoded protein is CASSRGSEQYF.

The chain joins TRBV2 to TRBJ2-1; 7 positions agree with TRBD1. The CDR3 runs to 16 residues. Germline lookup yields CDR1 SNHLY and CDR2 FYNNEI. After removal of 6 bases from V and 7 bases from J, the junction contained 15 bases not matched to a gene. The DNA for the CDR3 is TGTGCCAGCAGGGCGGCGGCAGGGGGACATTGGAATGAGCAGTTCTTC. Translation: CASRAAAGGHWNEQFF.

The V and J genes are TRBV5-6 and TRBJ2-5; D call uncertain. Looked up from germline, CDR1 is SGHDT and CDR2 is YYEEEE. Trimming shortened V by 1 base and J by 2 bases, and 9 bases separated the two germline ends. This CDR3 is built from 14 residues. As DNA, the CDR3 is TGTGCCAGCAGCTTGACCCGGTCACAAGAGACCCAGTACTTC. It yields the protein CASSLTRSQETQYF.

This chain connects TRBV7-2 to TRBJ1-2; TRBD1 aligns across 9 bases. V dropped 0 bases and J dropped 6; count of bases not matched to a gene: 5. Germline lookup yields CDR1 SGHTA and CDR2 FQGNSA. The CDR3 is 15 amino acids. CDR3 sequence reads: CASSLAGTGLDGYTF. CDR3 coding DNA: TGTGCCAGCAGCTTAGCCGGGACAGGGCTAGATGGCTACACCTTC.

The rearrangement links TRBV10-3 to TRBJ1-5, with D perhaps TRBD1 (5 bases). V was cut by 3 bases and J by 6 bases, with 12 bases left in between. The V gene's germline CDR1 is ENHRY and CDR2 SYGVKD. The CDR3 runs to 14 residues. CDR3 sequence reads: CAISDSQGIQPQHF. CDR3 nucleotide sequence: TGTGCCATCAGTGATTCTCAGGGAATTCAGCCCCAGCATTTT.